Below, 22 T cell receptor beta chains from the same sample are listed, as sequenced in a study of T cell responses to AZD1222 COVID-19 vaccine. TCRdb keeps only in-frame clones here, not all; method: immunoSEQ multiplex PCR. The data hold some 80,000 clones, with around 80% observed a single time. The input for sequencing was peripheral blood, taken 28 days after the second dose of the MenACWY control vaccine. The receptors originated from an adult who received the MenACWY meningococcal vaccine as a control.

This rearrangement joins TRBV4-1 to TRBJ1-4, with D maybe TRBD1 (5 bases). This CDR3 has 15 amino acids. V was pared by 4 bases and J by 4 bases, with 13 bases between. Germline-derived CDR1 and CDR2 are MGHRA and YSYEKL. The CDR3 bases are TGCGCCAGCAGCCCTTCGGGACCCCGTAATGAAAAACTGTTTTTT. Residues: CASSPSGPRNEKLFF.

CDR3 nucleotide sequence: TGTGCCAGCAGTTTAGGGGCAGGGCGATTCTATGGCTACACCTTC. Its translation is CASSLGAGRFYGYTF. V is TRBV28 and J is TRBJ1-2; a possible D gene is TRBD1 (5 bases). Per germline, CDR1 MDHEN and CDR2 SYDVKM. The CDR3 has 15 amino acids. V was pared by 2 bases and J by 4 bases, with 14 bases between.

The chain uses TRBV18 and TRBJ2-7, with 12 bases aligning to TRBD1. Trimming at V came to 5 bases and at J to 2 bases, leaving 13 bases not matched to a gene. Germline-derived CDR1 and CDR2 are KGHSH and LQKENI. This CDR3 spans 18 amino acids. The CDR3 nucleotides are TGTGCCAGCTCAACCGGGACAGGGGGCTCCTACATCGCCTACGAGCAGTACTTC. The encoded protein is CASSTGTGGSYIAYEQYF.

This sequence joins TRBV6-5 and TRBJ1-2; 7 bases match TRBD1. V shed 0 bases and J 4 bases; nucleotides not matched to a gene: 5. The CDR3 contains 15 residues. Germline-derived CDR1 and CDR2 are MNHEY and SVGAGI. CDR3 loop: CASSYSQGSGYGYTF. DNA for the CDR3: TGTGCCAGCAGTTACTCACAGGGGTCGGGCTATGGCTACACCTTC.

This clone was observed a handful of times. The chain recombines TRBV5-5 with TRBJ1-1; D call uncertain. Germline V gene sequence: CDR1 SGHKS, CDR2 YYEKEE (reference sequence). The V and J ends lost 3 bases and 0 bases respectively, with 18 bases between them. The CDR3 totals 17 residues. The CDR3 spells CASSSPNNRFMNTEAFF. The CDR3 nucleotides are TGTGCCAGCAGCTCCCCGAATAACCGTTTCATGAACACTGAAGCTTTCTTT.

This chain links TRBV10-3 with TRBJ1-3, with no clear D. The V gene lost 6 bases and the J gene lost 4 bases, with 13 bases spanning the gap. The CDR3 consists of 14 residues. CDR1 and CDR2 from the germline V gene are ENHRY and SYGVKD. The CDR3 sequence: CAIRPGNGGNTIYF. The CDR3 DNA is TGTGCCATCAGACCAGGAAACGGCGGAAACACCATATATTTT.

This clone appeared once. J is TRBJ2-1 and V is TRBV9; no definite D call. Per germline, CDR1 SGDLS and CDR2 YYNGEE. CDR3 length: 15 residues. V was shortened by 4 bases and J by 0 bases, with 11 bases between the two germline ends. As DNA, the CDR3 is TGTGCCAGCAGCTACTCTATGAGCTCCTACAATGAGCAGTTCTTC. Its protein is CASSYSMSSYNEQFF.

V and J are TRBV19 and TRBJ2-3; no clear D. The CDR3 loop spans 13 amino acids. V lost 3 bases, J lost 0 bases, and 4 bases lay in between. Germline V gene data show CDR1 as LNHDA and CDR2 as SQIVND (reference sequence). CDR3 region: CASSMASTDTQYF. CDR3 DNA sequence: TGTGCCAGTAGTATGGCTAGCACAGATACGCAGTATTTT.

The chain couples TRBV15 to TRBJ2-1, with D perhaps TRBD2 (6 bases). With 1 base removed from V and 5 bases from J, the gap between germline ends came to 12 bases. Germline-derived CDR1 and CDR2 are LNHNV and YYDKDF (reference sequence). The CDR3 length is 15 residues. DNA for the CDR3: TGTGCCACCAGCAGAGTAGCGGAAGCCCACAATGAGCAGTTCTTC. The encoded protein is CATSRVAEAHNEQFF.

This chain links TRBV19 with TRBJ2-1; possible D gene TRBD2, 6 bases. CDR1 is LNHDA and CDR2 is SQIVND in the germline V gene (reference sequence). The CDR3 spans 16 residues. V lost 8 bases and J 4 bases, leaving 21 bases between the germline ends. CDR3 sequence reads: CASSFRRETVYNEQFF. Here the CDR3 DNA reads TGTGCCAGTTCTTTTCGACGGGAGACCGTATACAATGAGCAGTTCTTC.

The chain recombines TRBV6-5 with TRBJ1-1; D unclear. Germline V CDR1 and CDR2: MNHEY, SVGAGI. Trimming cost V 7 bases and J 0 bases, with 9 bases left between them. The CDR3 consists of 13 residues. This CDR3 reads CASTNHLNTEAFF. CDR3 coding DNA: TGTGCCAGCACCAACCACCTGAACACTGAAGCTTTCTTT.

The sample holds one count of this clone. The chain uses TRBV2 and TRBJ2-7, with D perhaps given as TRBD1 or TRBD2 (6 bases each). The germline V and J ends were trimmed by 6 bases and 6 bases, with 21 bases remaining between them. The CDR3 has 15 residues. Per germline, CDR1 SNHLY and CDR2 FYNNEI. This CDR3 is CASRPTGSIGSEQYF. The CDR3 coding sequence is TGTGCCAGCAGACCCACAGGGAGTATCGGGAGCGAGCAGTACTTC.

V is TRBV9 and J is TRBJ2-1, with D hard to call. Germline assignment: CDR1 SGDLS and CDR2 YYNGEE. V was shortened by 4 bases and J by 7 bases, with 12 bases between the two germline ends. This CDR3 is built from 13 residues. The CDR3 reads CASSNRPENEQFF. DNA for the CDR3: TGTGCCAGCAGCAATCGCCCTGAGAATGAGCAGTTCTTC.

This rearrangement joins TRBV5-1 to TRBJ1-1; D not certain. With 0 bases removed from V and 8 bases from J, the gap between germline ends came to 11 bases. CDR3 length: 13 residues. Germline V gene data show CDR1 as SGHRS and CDR2 as YFSETQ. CDR3 in amino acids: CASSLDGMGEAFF. CDR3 in DNA: TGCGCCAGCAGCTTGGACGGCATGGGAGAAGCTTTCTTT.

The chain combines TRBV5-4 with TRBJ2-2, with D unclear. The germline V and J ends were trimmed by 4 bases and 3 bases, with 13 bases remaining between them. The germline CDR1 and CDR2 sequences are SGHNT and YYREEE (reference sequence). The CDR3 extends over 15 amino acids. CDR3 coding DNA: TGTGCCAGCAGCCCGAAGGTCAGCGACACCGGGGAGCTGTTTTTT. It translates to CASSPKVSDTGELFF.

The rearrangement joins TRBV4-3 to TRBJ1-1, with 9 bases matching TRBD1. The CDR3 length is 15 residues. Germline CDR1 reads LGHNA; CDR2 reads YSLEER. The V gene end was trimmed by 3 bases and the J gene end by 7 bases; junction bases not matched to a gene: 9. CDR3 region: CASSQRTGAIGEAFF. CDR3 in DNA: TGCGCCAGCAGCCAGCGGACAGGGGCCATCGGTGAAGCTTTCTTT.

This clone has only a few counts. The CDR3 protein is CASSLGTDTQYF. The CDR3 DNA sequence: TGTGCCAGCAGTCTTGGAACAGATACGCAGTATTTT. This rearrangement joins TRBV28 to TRBJ2-3, with no clear D. The V end lost 5 bases, the J end lost 3 bases, and 6 bases lay between the germline ends. This CDR3 comprises 12 residues. Germline values: CDR1 MDHEN, CDR2 SYDVKM. The full variable domain, with the rest looked up from reference TRBV28 and TRBJ2-3, is DVKVTQSSRYLVKRTGEKVFLECVQDMDHENMFWYRQDPGLGLRLIYFSYDVKMKEKGDIPEGYSVSREKKERFSLILESASTNQTSMYLCASSLGTDTQYFGPGTRLTVL.

The J gene is TRBJ1-6, the V gene TRBV30; 7 bases line up with TRBD1. Germline CDR1 GTSNPN, CDR2 SVGIG (reference sequence). This CDR3 comprises 14 residues. V gave up 3 bases and J gave up 12 bases; unmatched junction bases: 11. The CDR3 sequence is CAWSRQGGWEPLHF. The CDR3 DNA reads as TGTGCCTGGAGCCGACAGGGAGGTTGGGAACCCCTCCACTTT.

V is TRBV6-5 and J is TRBJ2-1; TRBD2 might be the D (6 bases). CDR1 and CDR2 from the germline V gene are MNHEY and SVGAGI. The CDR3 has 11 amino acids. Between the trimmed V and J ends, which lost 8 bases and 7 bases, there was a span of 9 bases. CDR3 coding DNA: TGTGCCAGCCGGGGGAGGAATGAGCAGTTCTTC. Its protein is CASRGRNEQFF.

CDR3 coding DNA: TGTGCCAGCAGTCTGATTCGAACTGAAGCTTTCTTT. Its protein product is CASSLIRTEAFF. The genes are TRBV12-3 or TRBV12-4 and TRBJ1-1; D is ambiguous. The CDR3 is made up of 12 amino acids. The V end lost 5 bases, the J end lost 5 bases, and 9 bases lay between the germline ends.

This clone was counted once. The V and J genes are TRBV10-1 and TRBJ2-1, with 8 bases matching TRBD2. The V gene's germline CDR1 is WNHNN and CDR2 SYGVQD (reference sequence). Trimming took 4 bases from V and 2 from J; bases not matched to a gene: 7. There are 16 residues in the CDR3. CDR3 nucleotide sequence: TGCGCCAGCAGTGGTTCGGGTAGCGGGACCTACAATGAGCAGTTCTTC. Translated: CASSGSGSGTYNEQFF.

The chain is built from TRBV2 and TRBJ1-3; TRBD1 matches at 10 bases. V lost 4 bases and J lost 4; bases outside the gene matches: 4. This CDR3 comprises 15 residues. The V gene's germline CDR1 is SNHLY and CDR2 FYNNEI. The CDR3 region has the DNA TGTGCCAGCAGTGTTGGGACAGGGGAAGGAAACACCATATATTTT. Translating it yields CASSVGTGEGNTIYF.